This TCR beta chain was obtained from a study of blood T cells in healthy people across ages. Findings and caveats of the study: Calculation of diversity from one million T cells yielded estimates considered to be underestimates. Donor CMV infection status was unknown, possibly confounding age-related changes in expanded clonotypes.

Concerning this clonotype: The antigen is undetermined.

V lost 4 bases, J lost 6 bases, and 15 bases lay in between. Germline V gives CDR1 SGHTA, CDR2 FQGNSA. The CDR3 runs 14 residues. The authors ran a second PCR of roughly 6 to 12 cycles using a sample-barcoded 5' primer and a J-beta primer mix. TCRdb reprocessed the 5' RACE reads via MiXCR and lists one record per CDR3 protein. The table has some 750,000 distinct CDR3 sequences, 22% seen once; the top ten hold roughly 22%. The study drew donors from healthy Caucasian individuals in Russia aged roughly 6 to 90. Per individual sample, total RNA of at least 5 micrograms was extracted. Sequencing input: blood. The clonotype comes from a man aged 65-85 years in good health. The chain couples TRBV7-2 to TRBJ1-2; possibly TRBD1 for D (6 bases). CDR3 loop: CASSSGQFVHGYTF. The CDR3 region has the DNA TGTGCCAGCAGCTCGGGACAATTTGTACATGGCTACACCTTC.